Each of the 24 T cell receptor beta chains below was sequenced from the same sample in a study of blood T cells in healthy people across ages. Using a J-beta primer mix together with a sample-barcoded 5' primer, a second PCR was run for roughly 7 to 11 cycles. A single record per CDR3 protein comes from TCRdb applying MiXCR to the 5' RACE reads. The data show around 1.7 million distinct CDR3 sequences, under 30% seen once. Sequences were obtained from blood. The source of these receptors is a woman aged 25 to 39 in good health.

V is TRBV13 and J is TRBJ2-7; D is possibly TRBD1 (7 bases). V lost 5 bases to trimming and J lost 6 bases, with 23 bases between them. Per the germline V gene, CDR1 is PRHDT and CDR2 is FYEKMQ (reference sequence). This CDR3 is built from 16 residues. CDR3 sequence (DNA): TGTGCCAGCAGCCGAAGAGACAAGGGGGCCGGGGGCGAGCAGTACTTC. It codes for CASSRRDKGAGGEQYF.

This clonotype showed up many times. The junction differs from germline at one of its ends, possibly a read error. The chain combines TRBV10-3 with TRBJ2-7; D is uncertain. The CDR3 consists of 11 residues. Germline CDR1 ENHRY, CDR2 SYGVKD. CDR3 region: CAIRAAYEQYF. For the CDR3, the DNA is TGTGCAATCAGAGCCGCCTACGAGCAGTACTTC.

This clonotype was seen many times. The rearrangement joins TRBV14 to TRBJ2-7; D possibly uses TRBD1 or TRBD2 (5 bases each). The CDR3 runs 13 residues. Germline assignment: CDR1 SGHDN and CDR2 FVKESK. Trimming pared 4 bases from V and 3 bases from J, leaving 10 bases between. The CDR3 spells CASSRRGVYEQYF. The CDR3 DNA follows: TGTGCCAGCAGCCGACGAGGGGTCTACGAGCAGTACTTC.

V usage is TRBV5-1 and J usage is TRBJ2-7; D possibly corresponds to TRBD2 (5 bases). Per the germline V gene, CDR1 is SGHRS and CDR2 is YFSETQ. The length of the CDR3 is 14 residues. With 0 bases removed from V and 4 bases from J, the gap between germline ends came to 11 bases. The CDR3 nucleotides read TGCGCCAGCAGCTTGGAACGGGAAAAGTACGAGCAGTACTTC. Translation: CASSLEREKYEQYF.

This chain links TRBV29-1 with TRBJ1-6, with a weak D call TRBD1 (5 bases). Deletions cut 6 bases from V and 7 bases from J, with 10 bases between. This CDR3 is 12 amino acids long. Germline V CDR1 and CDR2: SQVTM, ANQGSEA. CDR3 loop: CSVGRENSPLHF. In nucleotides, the CDR3 is TGCAGCGTGGGACGGGAAAATTCACCCCTCCACTTT.

Only one count was recorded for this clonotype. This may stem from a read error, because a much larger clone lies one nucleotide away. The chain has TRBV20-1 and TRBJ2-5; D not resolved. Near its end, the DNA agrees better with TRBJ2-7, so the J call may be wrong. In germline, CDR1 is DFQATT, CDR2 SNEGSKA (reference sequence). The CDR3 totals 12 residues. The CDR3 here is CRATPTNDEQYF. The CDR3 region has the DNA TGCAGGGCTACCCCGACCAACGACGAGCAGTACTTC.

A few counts support this clonotype. V usage is TRBV20-1 and J usage is TRBJ2-3; a possible D gene is TRBD1 (6 bases). CDR3 length equals 14 residues. Looked up from germline, CDR1 is DFQATT and CDR2 is SNEGSKA (reference sequence). The V end lost 6 bases, the J end lost 2 bases, and 15 bases lay between the germline ends. The CDR3 sequence is CSAPLRQATDTQYF. In nucleotides, the CDR3 is TGCAGTGCGCCCTTGAGACAGGCCACAGATACGCAGTATTTT.

In the case of this clonotype: Because the CDR3 is missing its conserved closing phenylalanine or tryptophan, this is likely a read error. No DNA is shown, since the ends of the CDR3 on it are uncertain; the CDR3 is the one TCRdb lists. The chain recombines TRBV7-9 with TRBJ2-1; the table's D gene call, TRBD1, was not cross checked with the DNA. Looked up from germline, CDR1 is SEHNR and CDR2 is FQNEAQ (reference sequence). Including both end residues, the CDR3 is 15 amino acids long. CDR3 residues: CASSPGGAFTMSSSS.

The J gene is TRBJ2-1, the V gene TRBV29-1; tentative D call: TRBD2 (6 bases). The J call may be faulty, since TRBJ2-7 better matches the DNA end. Germline CDR1 and CDR2: SQVTM and ANQGSEA. The CDR3 consists of 13 residues. The CDR3 sequence: CSVGGASYNEQYF. The DNA for the CDR3 is TGCAGCGTTGGCGGGGCATCCTACAATGAGCAGTACTTC.

This clonotype was detected ten times or more. The V gene is TRBV29-1, the J gene TRBJ2-1, with 9 bases that match TRBD1. Germline V gene lookup returns CDR1 SQVTM and CDR2 ANQGSEA. CDR3 length: 13 residues. After removal of 6 bases from V and 2 bases from J, the junction contained 2 bases not matched to a gene. DNA for the CDR3: TGCAGCGTACAGGGGGCCACCTACAATGAGCAGTTCTTC. Translation: CSVQGATYNEQFF.

This clonotype was recorded many times. This chain joins TRBV7-3 and TRBJ1-1, with D possibly TRBD1 on 6 matching bases. Germline-derived CDR1 and CDR2 are SGHTA and FQGTGA. With 5 bases removed from V and 3 bases from J, the gap between germline ends came to 10 bases. The CDR3 length is 13 residues. The CDR3 sequence is CASSRTGYTEAFF. Written as DNA, the CDR3 is TGTGCCAGCAGCCGCACAGGGTACACTGAAGCTTTCTTT.

The chain has TRBV6-5 and TRBJ1-1; a weak D match, TRBD1 (6 bases). The CDR3 runs to 17 residues. Germline values: CDR1 MNHEY, CDR2 SVGAGI. Trimming left V 4 bases short and J 0 bases short, with 18 bases between. CDR3 coding DNA: TGTGCCAGCAGTTCCGAGGGGGGGACAACGATGAACACTGAAGCTTTCTTT. Protein: CASSSEGGTTMNTEAFF.

This clonotype was detected many times. V and J are TRBV29-1 and TRBJ2-5; 10 nucleotides match TRBD1. J gave up 1 base and V 8 bases, and 7 bases lay outside the gene matches. Germline CDR1 and CDR2: SQVTM and ANQGSEA. The CDR3 sequence is 14 residues long. Written as DNA, the CDR3 is TGCAGCTCCAGGGACAGGGGCTTCCAAGAGACCCAGTACTTC. It encodes CSSRDRGFQETQYF.

The sample holds one count of this clonotype. This could be a read error, since a much larger clone is one nucleotide away. V and J are TRBV29-1 and TRBJ2-1; TRBD2 agrees at 12 bases. In germline, CDR1 is SQVTM, CDR2 ANQGSEA. This CDR3 contains 14 residues. The trim removed 6 bases at V and 6 bases at J, leaving 6 bases unmatched. For the CDR3, the DNA is TGCAGCGTGAGACTAGCGGGAGTCTGCAATGAGCAGTTCTTC. Residues: CSVRLAGVCNEQFF.

This clonotype has more than one count but fewer than ten. The gene calls are TRBV6-5 and TRBJ2-6; maybe TRBD1 (5 bases). The CDR3 covers 14 residues. Trimming stripped 7 bases from V and 1 base from J, with 8 bases between. CDR1 and CDR2 from the germline V gene are MNHEY and SVGAGI. The CDR3 DNA reads as TGTGCCAGCACACAGGTATCTGGGGCCAACGTCCTGACTTTC. Protein product: CASTQVSGANVLTF.

In regard to this clonotype: This may be a read error: a much more frequent sequence differs by one nucleotide. The CDR3 sequence: CANSQGLGWETQYF. CDR3 nucleotides: TGTGCCAACAGTCAAGGGCTAGGGTGGGAGACCCAGTACTTC. This chain uses TRBV7-2 with TRBJ2-5; D unclear. CDR1 is SGHTA, CDR2 FQGNSA, per germline. The CDR3 contains 14 residues. Trimming cost V 10 bases and J 5 bases, with 20 bases left between them.

This clonotype has just a few counts. V is TRBV28 and J is TRBJ1-2; D ambiguous. The CDR3 loop spans 12 amino acids. The ends were cut back, 7 bases at V and 4 bases at J, with 10 bases in the middle. CDR1 and CDR2 (germline): MDHEN, SYDVKM. The DNA for the CDR3 is TGTGCCAGCACCTCGTCCCGCTATGGCTACACCTTC. This codes for CASTSSRYGYTF.

The V call is TRBV11-2, the J call TRBJ1-1; 7 nucleotides align to TRBD1. Germline-derived CDR1 and CDR2 are SGHAT and FQNNGV. The CDR3 sequence is 17 residues long. V trimming: 3 bases; J trimming: 1 base; junction bases outside the gene matches: 11. The CDR3 is CASSLLRGRWENTEAFF. In DNA form, the CDR3 reads TGTGCCAGCAGCTTGTTGAGGGGGCGTTGGGAGAACACTGAAGCTTTCTTT.

This clonotype was found a few times. CDR3 nucleotide sequence: TGTGCCACCAGCGAGGGGCGGGGGGTTGACAATGAGCAGTTCTTC. Its translation: CATSEGRGVDNEQFF. The chain joins TRBV24-1 to TRBJ2-1, with 8 bases identical to TRBD2. V lost 7 bases and J lost 5; bases outside the gene matches: 9. The CDR3 is 15 residues long. Germline lookup yields CDR1 KGHDR and CDR2 SFDVKD.

The table lists this clonotype with many counts. The chain recombines TRBV15 with TRBJ2-7, with TRBD1 matching 8 bases. Trimming cost V 1 base and J 5 bases; bases outside gene matches: 4. The CDR3 is 14 residues long. Germline CDR1 is LNHNV and CDR2 is YYDKDF (reference sequence). The CDR3 protein is CATSRAPTGDEQYF. The CDR3 DNA reads as TGTGCCACCAGCAGAGCCCCGACAGGGGACGAGCAGTACTTC.

This chain uses TRBV20-1 with TRBJ2-4, with TRBD1 matching 7 bases. The CDR3 loop spans 12 amino acids. V lost 5 bases, J lost 8 bases, and 6 bases stayed unmatched. The germline V gene has CDR1 DFQATT and CDR2 SNEGSKA (reference sequence). The DNA of the CDR3 is TGCAGTGCTCGGACAGGATCGGACATTCAGTACTTC. Translating gives CSARTGSDIQYF.

J is TRBJ2-1 and V is TRBV4-3, with 7 bases identical to TRBD2. Germline trimming cut 3 bases from V and 8 bases from J; bases unmatched to any gene: 10. This CDR3 region has 15 residues. CDR1 and CDR2 from the germline V gene are LGHNA and YSLEER. CDR3 DNA: TGCGCCAGCAGCCACCGTGCCGGGGGGTTTTATGAGCAGTTCTTC. It yields the protein CASSHRAGGFYEQFF.

This chain connects TRBV6-5 to TRBJ2-2; D perhaps matches TRBD2 (5 bases). Trimming stripped 8 bases from V and 7 bases from J, with 11 bases between. Germline-derived CDR1 and CDR2 are MNHEY and SVGAGI. The CDR3 is 12 amino acids. The CDR3 loop is CASRGIDGELFF. CDR3 DNA sequence: TGTGCCAGCCGGGGAATTGACGGGGAGCTGTTTTTT.

This clonotype was observed a handful of times. CDR3 protein: CASSPQANQETQYF. The CDR3 region has the DNA TGTGCCAGCAGCCCCCAGGCGAACCAAGAGACCCAGTACTTC. The chain combines TRBV7-9 with TRBJ2-5; D unclear. The ends were cut back, 5 bases at V and 0 bases at J, with 10 bases in the middle. The length of the CDR3 is 14 residues. Germline CDR1 and CDR2: SEHNR and FQNEAQ (reference sequence).